This TCR beta chain was sequenced in a study of identical twins. From the 5' RACE reads, TCRdb called clonotypes with MiXCR, one entry per CDR3 protein. This sample has 650,000 to 800,000 distinct CDR3 sequences, with more than 6.5% found just once. Details on this clonotype: The antigen is undetermined.

All donors comprised healthy Caucasians. Study-wide results and limits: Low generation probability was overrepresented in out-of-frame alpha sequences shared by twins. Memory repertoires lacked the insertion deficit that abundant cord blood beta clonotypes showed. Zero-insertion findings could be partly confounded by invariant cells (MAIT and iNKT cells).

This CDR3 contains 21 residues. Losses at the gene ends were 0 bases for V and 4 bases for J; bases not matched to a gene: 16. A further study also used this sample, focusing on yellow fever vaccine responses in identical twins.

The gene calls are TRBV23-1 and TRBJ2-1; TRBD1 agrees at 12 bases. TRBV23-1 is placed among ORFs of uncertain function. The clonotype originates from a woman aged 18-29 years in good health. Input material: PBMCs. The CDR3 nucleotides are TGCGCCAGCAGTCAATCGATTGGGGACAGGGGGCGCCTACAGGATTACAATGAGCAGTTCTTC. This gives the protein CASSQSIGDRGRLQDYNEQFF.